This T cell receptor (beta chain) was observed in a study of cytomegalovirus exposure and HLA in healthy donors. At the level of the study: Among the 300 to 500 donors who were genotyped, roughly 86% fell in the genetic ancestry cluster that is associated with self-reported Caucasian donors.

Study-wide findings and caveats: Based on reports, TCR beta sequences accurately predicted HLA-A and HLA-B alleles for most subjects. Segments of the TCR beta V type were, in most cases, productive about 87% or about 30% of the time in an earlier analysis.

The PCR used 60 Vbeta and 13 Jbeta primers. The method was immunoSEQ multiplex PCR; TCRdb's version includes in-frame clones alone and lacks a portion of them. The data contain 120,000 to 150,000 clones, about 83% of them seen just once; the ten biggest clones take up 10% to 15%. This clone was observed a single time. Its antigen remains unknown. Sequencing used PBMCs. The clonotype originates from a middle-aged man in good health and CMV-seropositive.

The CDR3 region has the DNA TGTGCCAGCAGCCTGCGACCGGGGGCTAATGAAAAACTGTTTTTT. This gives the protein CASSLRPGANEKLFF. The V call is TRBV9, the J call TRBJ1-4; a weak D match, TRBD1 (5 bases). Germline values: CDR1 SGDLS, CDR2 YYNGEE. The CDR3 has 15 residues. The V end lost 4 bases, the J end lost 3 bases, and 13 bases lay between the germline ends.